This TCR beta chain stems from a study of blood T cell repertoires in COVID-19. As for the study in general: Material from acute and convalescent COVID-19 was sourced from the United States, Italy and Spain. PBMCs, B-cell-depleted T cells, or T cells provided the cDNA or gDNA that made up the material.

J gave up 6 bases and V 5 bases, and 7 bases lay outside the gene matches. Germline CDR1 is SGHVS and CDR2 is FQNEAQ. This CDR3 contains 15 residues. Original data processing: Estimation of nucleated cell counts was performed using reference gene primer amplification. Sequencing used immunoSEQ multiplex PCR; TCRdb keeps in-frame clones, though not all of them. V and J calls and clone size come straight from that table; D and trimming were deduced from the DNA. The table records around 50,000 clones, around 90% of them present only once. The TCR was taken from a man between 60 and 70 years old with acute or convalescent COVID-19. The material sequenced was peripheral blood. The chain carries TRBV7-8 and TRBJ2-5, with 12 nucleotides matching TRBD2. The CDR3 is CASSQTSGSRQTQYF. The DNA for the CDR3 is TGTGCCAGCAGCCAGACTAGCGGGAGTCGGCAGACCCAGTACTTC.